This is a list of T cell receptor beta chains from one sample in a study of cytomegalovirus exposure and HLA in healthy donors. Libraries were prepared by immunoSEQ multiplex PCR; TCRdb keeps only in-frame clonotypes and omits some of them. The sample contains 90,000 to 140,000 clones, 12% of which appear only once. Sequenced: PBMCs. The receptors stem from a man in his forties or fifties in good health and CMV-seropositive. The CDR3 runs from the conserved cysteine through the conserved F or W.

cdr3_aa,v_call
CASSIDQDTQYF,TRBV19
CASSMSETDYGYTF,TRBV11-2
CASSVAGWPNTGELFF,TRBV9
CASGYRGRLGNTIYF,TRBV27
CASSEASGDSYSNQPQHF,TRBV2
CASSSLAGEYEQYF,TRBV27
CASTKQADTGELFF,TRBV6-5
CASSYSVARGQNEAFF,TRBV6-5
CASSPLGGPYEQYF,TRBV7-6
CASSVGGTGGYETQYF,TRBV9
CSVAGSDTEAFF,TRBV29-1
CASSYSLGSREQYF,TRBV6-6
CSVTVSTGAFDGYTF,TRBV29-1
CASSYTGGSMSRTDTQYF,TRBV11-2